Here is one TCR beta chain with its context. Ages ranged from about 18 to 90 years, with residence in approximately 23 US areas. Cohorts were assigned according to the clinical history that participants reported. These data belong to a study of blood T cell repertoires in COVID-19. As for the study in general: Each recovered donor of Cohort 3 presented with two negative PCRs, clearance, or symptom resolution. Samples came from the United States, Italy and Spain, spanning acute and convalescent COVID-19.

Measured with immunoSEQ multiplex PCR; TCRdb has only the in-frame clones, and not every one. In the table there are fewer than 200,000 clones, around 80% of which are singletons. This CDR3 is 14 amino acids long. V was trimmed by 0 bases and J by 1 base, leaving 8 bases between them. CDR1 is SGHRS, CDR2 YFSETQ, per germline. V and J are TRBV5-1 and TRBJ2-7; D might be TRBD1 (5 bases). The receptor's source is a woman in her seventies in a cohort exposed to, infected with or recovered from COVID-19 (not recorded which). Sequenced: PBMCs or T cells enriched from blood (not recorded which). The CDR3 DNA reads as TGCGCCAGCAGCTTGGTACAGGCATCCTACGAGCAGTACTTC. Translated: CASSLVQASYEQYF.